This TCR beta chain was identified in a study of blood T cell repertoires in COVID-19. Study at large: The United States, Italy and Spain were the sources of the acute and convalescent COVID-19 samples.

In the original analysis: Estimates of nucleated cell counts were drawn from the amplification of reference gene primers. TCRdb keeps only in-frame clones here, not all; method: immunoSEQ multiplex PCR. V and J calls and clone size are given by that table; D and trimming were obtained from the DNA. The sample carries about 92,000 clones, roughly 85% recorded once. This clone was seen only once. Seattle's enrolled individuals joined amid active infection and were then monitored longitudinally. V was shortened by 0 bases and J by 5 bases, with 10 bases between the two germline ends. This CDR3 has 14 residues. The germline V gene encodes CDR1 KGHSH and CDR2 LQKENI.

The chain has TRBV18 and TRBJ2-5, with D unresolved. The source is a woman aged 55-69 years with COVID-19, enrolled during active disease. The sequenced sample was peripheral blood. CDR3 in amino acids: CASSPPQLGETQYF. CDR3 sequence (DNA): TGTGCCAGCTCACCACCCCAGCTCGGGGAGACCCAGTACTTC. The full variable domain, with the rest looked up from reference TRBV18 and TRBJ2-5, is NAGVMQNPRHLVRRRGQEARLRCSPMKGHSHVYWYRQLPEEGLKFMVYLQKENIIDESGMPKERFSAEFPKEGPSILRIQQVVRGDSAAYFCASSPPQLGETQYFGPGTRLLVL.